This TCR beta chain was recorded in a study of cytomegalovirus exposure and HLA in healthy donors. The CDR3 sequence is 11 residues long. V was pared by 8 bases and J by 4 bases, with 8 bases between. Germline assignment: CDR1 MNHEY and CDR2 SVGAGI. PCR amplification relied on 60 Vbeta primers (plus 13 Jbeta primers). TCRdb's copy holds only in-frame clones and misses some; the assay was immunoSEQ multiplex PCR. The sample carries 120,000 or so clones, about 80% recorded once. V and J are TRBV6-5 and TRBJ1-1, with D maybe TRBD1 (5 bases). The receptor was derived from a man aged 25-45 years in good health and CMV-seronegative. Sequencing was carried out using PBMCs. CDR3 sequence reads: CASGQGTEAFF. DNA of the CDR3: TGTGCCAGCGGCCAGGGCACTGAAGCTTTCTTT.